This T cell receptor beta chain was recovered during a study of blood T cell repertoires in COVID-19. Study overall: Acute and convalescent COVID-19 specimens originated in the United States, Italy and Spain. PBMCs, B-cell-depleted T cells, or T cells were the source of the cDNA or gDNA that made up the material.

The CDR3 loop spans 16 amino acids. CDR1 KGHSY and CDR2 FQNENV come from the germline V gene. V trimming: 4 bases; J trimming: 2 bases; junction bases outside the gene matches: 9. As handled by the study authors: From reference gene primer amplification, estimates of nucleated cell counts were derived. Method: immunoSEQ multiplex PCR; TCRdb's copy keeps in-frame clones and lacks some. The V and J calls and the clone size are those of that table, but D and trimming were determined from the DNA. The sample records 160,000 or so clones, about four fifths being singletons. The receptor comes from an elderly woman with acute or convalescent COVID-19. This chain joins TRBV16 and TRBJ2-3, with 7 bases fitting TRBD2. The sequencing sample was made of peripheral blood. The CDR3 region has the DNA TGTGCCAGCAGCCCGGGTGGAGCGGGACCCACAGATACGCAGTATTTT. Protein: CASSPGGAGPTDTQYF.